This TCR beta chain was sequenced for a study of blood T cell repertoires in COVID-19. The CDR3 extends over 18 amino acids. V lost 1 base to trimming and J lost 0 bases, with 16 bases between them. The germline CDR1 and CDR2 sequences are SEHNR and FQNEAQ (reference sequence). The assay was immunoSEQ multiplex PCR, and TCRdb's table has in-frame clones only and misses some. The sample holds approximately 230,000 clones; roughly 84% are singletons and the top ten take just under 20%. This clone has only a few counts. This clonotype originated in a man younger than 40 with active or convalescent COVID-19. The chain carries TRBV7-9 and TRBJ1-5; a possible D gene is TRBD1 (5 bases). Sequencing used peripheral blood. The CDR3 coding sequence is TGTGCCAGCAGCTTAGGGAACAGGCGGGACGATAGCAATCAGCCCCAGCATTTT. Encoded protein: CASSLGNRRDDSNQPQHF.